This T cell receptor beta chain was profiled in a study of coeliac disease. V was cut by 4 bases and J by 3 bases, with 19 bases left in between. Germline CDR1 reads GTSNPN; CDR2 reads SVGIG (reference sequence). CDR3 length: 15 amino acids. Using immunoSEQ multiplex PCR, the repertoire was profiled, and TCRdb retains in-frame clones only, with some absent. The sample lists over 5,000 clones; 54% were seen once. This sequence joins TRBV30 and TRBJ2-7; D is possibly TRBD1 (5 bases). This TCR came from a woman in her 30s with active celiac disease. Material for sequencing was intraepithelial lymphocytes from the gut. CDR3 in amino acids: CAWTLKGSRGYEQYF. CDR3 nucleotides: TGTGCCTGGACCCTCAAGGGGTCTAGGGGCTACGAGCAGTACTTC.